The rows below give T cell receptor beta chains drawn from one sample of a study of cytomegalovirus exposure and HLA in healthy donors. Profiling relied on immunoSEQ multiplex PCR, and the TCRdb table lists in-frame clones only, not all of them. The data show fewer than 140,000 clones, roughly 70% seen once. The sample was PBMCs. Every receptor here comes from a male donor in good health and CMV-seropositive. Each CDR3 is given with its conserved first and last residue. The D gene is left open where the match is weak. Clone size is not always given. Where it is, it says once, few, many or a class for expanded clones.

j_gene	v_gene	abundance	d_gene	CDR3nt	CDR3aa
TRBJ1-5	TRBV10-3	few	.	TGTGCCATCAGTGATACTAATCAGCCCCAGCATTTT	CAISDTNQPQHF
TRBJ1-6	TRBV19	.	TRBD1	TGTGCCAGTCGCCGGGACAGGGGCAATTCACCCCTCCACTTT	CASRRDRGNSPLHF
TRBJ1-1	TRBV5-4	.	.	TGTGCCAGCAGCCCGGGGGGCGCAGGGTGGAACACTGAAGCTTTCTTT	CASSPGGAGWNTEAFF
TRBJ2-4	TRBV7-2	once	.	TGTGCCAGCAGCGTGAGGGAAGGCCCGGACATTCAGTACTTC	CASSVREGPDIQYF
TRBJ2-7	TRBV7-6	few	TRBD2	TGTGCCAGCAGCCCCTTAGGGGCTAGCGGGATGGGACGCCACGAGCAGTACTTC	CASSPLGASGMGRHEQYF
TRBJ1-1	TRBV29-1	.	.	TGCAGCGTTGATGGCAGGTTCGCTGAAGCTTTCTTT	CSVDGRFAEAFF
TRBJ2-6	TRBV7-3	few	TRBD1	TGTGCCAGCAGCTTACAACAGGGGGTCTCTGGGGCCAACGTCCTGACTTTC	CASSLQQGVSGANVLTF
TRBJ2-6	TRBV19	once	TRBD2	TGTGCCAGTAGTACAATACTAGCGGGAGGGTCTGGGGCCAACGTCCTGACTTTC	CASSTILAGGSGANVLTF
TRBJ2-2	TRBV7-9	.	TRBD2	TGTGCCAGCAGCCTAGCGGGAGTGGGGTCCGGGGAGCTGTTTTTT	CASSLAGVGSGELFF
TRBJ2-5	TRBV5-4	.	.	TGTGCCAGCAGCTCGGTAGCTCAAGAGACCCAGTACTTC	CASSSVAQETQYF
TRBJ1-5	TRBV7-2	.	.	TGTGCCAGCAGCTTAGTGGAGGCAGTACAGCCCCAGCATTTT	CASSLVEAVQPQHF
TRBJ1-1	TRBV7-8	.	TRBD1	TGTGCCAGCAGCTTACTGGGACAGGGGATCACTGAAGCTTTCTTT	CASSLLGQGITEAFF